This T cell receptor (beta chain) was recorded in a study of T cell repertoires in cytomegalovirus infection. Study-wide background: Both a matching HLA type and CMV infection were indicated by public TCR beta signatures.

Study-level points and caveats: There were carriers of CMV plus the relevant HLA, and cumulative public TCR beta family frequency identified them. The study found HLA-C-restricted CMV-specific TCR beta clonotypes dominating the ex vivo response.

In TCRdb, the reads were re-called with MiXCR into one record per CDR3 protein. The sample has hundreds of thousands of distinct CDR3 sequences; approximately 10% are singletons. Ten or more counts support this clonotype. Its antigen is not known. The source of this sequence is a human donor in good health (CMV status not recorded). Some clones in this sample may be carry-over from other donors' samples. Material: PBMCs.

CDR3 protein: CASSLGRDTQYF. The CDR3, as DNA: TGTGCCAGCAGCTTAGGCAGAGATACGCAGTATTTT. The V call is TRBV7-8, the J call TRBJ2-3; D gene ambiguous. The germline V and J ends were trimmed by 1 base and 5 bases, with 4 bases remaining between them. CDR1 and CDR2 (germline): SGHVS, FQNEAQ. The CDR3 extends over 12 amino acids.